The 17 T cell receptor beta chains given below trace back to one sample, sequenced in a study of metastatic and nonmetastatic thyroid tumors. Each patient went into thyroid surgery without having received any treatment. With MiXCR, TCRdb called clones anew from the PCR reads. The sample includes about 40,000 clones, 16% of them seen just once. Sequencing used blood. The source is a female donor with papillary thyroid cancer or a benign thyroid nodule (not recorded which). Some clones in this sample may be carry-over from other donors' samples.

This clone was detected ten times or more. The chain employs TRBV3-1 and TRBJ1-6; D is uncertain. This CDR3 region has 14 residues. V was trimmed by 4 bases and J by 7 bases, leaving 11 bases between them. CDR1 LGHDT and CDR2 YNNKEL come from the germline V gene (reference sequence). Written as DNA, the CDR3 is TGTGCCAGCAGCCGGCTCACAGAGAATTCACCCCTCCACTTT. Translated, it gives CASSRLTENSPLHF.

This clone came up many times. The CDR3 reads CASSPTGDGYTF. The CDR3 DNA reads as TGTGCCAGCTCACCGACAGGGGATGGCTACACCTTC. This chain links TRBV18 with TRBJ1-2; 8 bases agree with TRBD1. Unmatched junction bases numbered 0, after V lost 3 bases and J lost 6 bases. This CDR3 contains 12 residues. Germline lookup yields CDR1 KGHSH and CDR2 LQKENI.

The chain uses TRBV20-1 and TRBJ2-5, with 14 bases lining up with TRBD2. The CDR3 is 15 residues long. CDR1 and CDR2 (germline): DFQATT, SNEGSKA (reference sequence). The ends lost 1 base at V and 12 bases at J; junction bases unmatched: 10. DNA for the CDR3: TGCAGTGCTAGAGGGCCAGGACTAGCGGGGGGAACCAAGTACTTC. Its translation: CSARGPGLAGGTKYF.

This clone was observed many times. The gene calls are TRBV30 and TRBJ2-2, with TRBD1 matching 9 bases. The CDR3 totals 15 residues. The V and J ends lost 3 bases and 6 bases, in that order; junction bases with no gene match: 8. CDR1 and CDR2 (germline): GTSNPN, SVGIG (reference sequence). The CDR3 protein is CAWSIGQGSAGELFF. CDR3 coding DNA: TGTGCCTGGAGCATCGGACAGGGGTCGGCCGGGGAGCTGTTTTTT.

Many counts were recorded for this clone. The chain is built from TRBV19 and TRBJ1-2; D gene ambiguous. The V end was cut by 6 bases, the J end by 7 bases, with 6 bases between. The germline CDR1 and CDR2 sequences are LNHDA and SQIVND (reference sequence). The CDR3 length is 10 residues. This CDR3 reads CASRSLGYTF. CDR3 coding DNA: TGTGCCAGTAGAAGCCTTGGCTACACCTTC. The full variable domain, its missing parts supplied by reference TRBV19 and TRBJ1-2, is DGGITQSPKYLFRKEGQNVTLSCEQNLNHDAMYWYRQDPGQGLRLIYYSQIVNDFQKGDIAEGYSVSREKKESFPLTVTSAQKNPTAFYLCASRSLGYTFGSGTRLTVV.

The gene calls are TRBV20-1 and TRBJ2-7; TRBD2 matches at 7 bases. Germline-derived CDR1 and CDR2 are DFQATT and SNEGSKA (reference sequence). The trim removed 3 bases at V and 0 bases at J, leaving 11 bases unmatched. The CDR3 spans 16 residues. CDR3 amino acids: CSASLVLAWDSYEQYF. The CDR3 nucleotides are TGCAGTGCTAGCCTTGTACTAGCGTGGGACTCCTACGAGCAGTACTTC.

This clone was counted at least ten times. This chain links TRBV9 with TRBJ2-2; D ambiguous. V was clipped by 3 bases and J by 1 base, with 1 base between them. The CDR3 extends over 12 amino acids. Germline-derived CDR1 and CDR2 are SGDLS and YYNGEE. CDR3 sequence: CASSENTGELFF. The DNA for the CDR3 is TGTGCCAGCAGCGAGAACACCGGGGAGCTGTTTTTT.

The CDR3 spells CASSLLGPYDQYF. The CDR3 DNA reads as TGTGCTAGCTCACTGCTGGGCCCCTATGATCAGTACTTC. The chain has TRBV12-5 and TRBJ2-7; D is unresolved. Germline CDR1 and CDR2: LGHNT and FRNRAP. The V end was cut by 9 bases, the J end by 10 bases, with 22 bases between. The CDR3 has 13 residues.

This clone was detected a few times. A clone one base away is much larger, so this may be a read error. The chain carries TRBV7-6 and TRBJ2-1; 7 positions match TRBD2. Trimming removed 5 bases from V and 6 bases from J; junction bases left unmatched: 1. The CDR3 has 12 amino acids. The germline V gene encodes CDR1 SGHVS and CDR2 FNYEAQ. The CDR3 region has the DNA TGTGCCAGCAGCACTAGCGTCAATGAGCAGTTCTTC. This encodes CASSTSVNEQFF.

This clone came up many times. The CDR3 region is CATSSTSGNEQFF. CDR3 bases: TGTGCCACCAGCAGCACTAGCGGCAATGAGCAGTTCTTC. The chain employs TRBV15 and TRBJ2-1; TRBD2 matches 8 bases. CDR1 is LNHNV, CDR2 YYDKDF, per germline (reference sequence). Losses at the gene ends were 3 bases for V and 6 bases for J; bases not matched to a gene: 1. This CDR3 contains 13 residues.

This clone was counted at least ten times. The gene calls are TRBV5-1 and TRBJ2-3, with 7 bases that match TRBD2. CDR1 is SGHRS, CDR2 YFSETQ, per germline. Trimming took 0 bases from V and 1 from J; bases not matched to a gene: 5. The length of the CDR3 is 16 residues. The CDR3 DNA is TGCGCCAGCAGCTTGGAAGCGGGGAGCCGCACAGATACGCAGTATTTT. This codes for CASSLEAGSRTDTQYF.

The CDR3: CASSPQQTVNTEAFF. CDR3 DNA: TGCGCCAGCAGCCCCCAACAGACAGTGAACACTGAAGCTTTCTTT. This chain connects TRBV4-1 to TRBJ1-1, with D possibly TRBD1 on 5 matching bases. V dropped 4 bases and J dropped 0 bases, with 12 bases sitting between them. This CDR3 is built from 15 residues. Germline V gives CDR1 MGHRA, CDR2 YSYEKL.

This clone has a single count. Compared with germline, one end of the junction differs, possibly owing to a read error. The CDR3 spells CASSLGGREQFF. Here the CDR3 DNA reads TGTGCCAGCAGCTTAGGCGGGAGAGAGCAGTTCTTT. The chain employs TRBV11-3 and TRBJ2-1; 7 positions match TRBD2. The CDR3 is 12 amino acids. In germline, CDR1 is SGHNT, CDR2 YENEEA.

The CDR3 DNA reads TGTGCCAGCAGCCCTCATCCCCCTCGTATACCAGCGGGAGTTGATGAGACCCAGTACTTC. Its protein is CASSPHPPRIPAGVDETQYF. The gene calls are TRBV7-3 and TRBJ2-5, with 8 positions matching TRBD2. CDR1 SGHTA and CDR2 FQGTGA come from the germline V gene. J was trimmed by 5 bases and V by 5 bases; bases with no gene match: 25. CDR3 length equals 20 residues. Combining the CDR3 with reference TRBV7-3 and TRBJ2-5 gives the whole variable domain GAGVSQTPSNKVTEKGKYVELRCDPISGHTALYWYRQSLGQGPEFLIYFQGTGAADDSGLPNDRFFAVRPEGSVSTLKIQRTERGDSAVYLCASSPHPPRIPAGVDETQYFGPGTRLLVL.

Details on this clone: One base away lies a much larger clone, so this may be a sequencing read error. The chain carries TRBV5-1 and TRBJ2-2; D is possibly TRBD2 (5 bases). This CDR3 has 16 amino acids. Per the germline V gene, CDR1 is SGHRS and CDR2 is YFSETQ. The CDR3 nucleotides read TGCGCCGGCAGCGTGGCGACCTCACCTCGCACCGGGGAGCTGTCTTTT. Its translation is CAGSVATSPRTGELSF.

The table lists this clone with many counts. This chain joins TRBV7-9 and TRBJ2-7; D gene ambiguous. The CDR3 has 14 amino acids. CDR1 and CDR2 (germline): SEHNR, FQNEAQ (reference sequence). V was shortened by 4 bases and J by 3 bases, with 13 bases between the two germline ends. CDR3 in amino acids: CASSSVAGIYEQYF. The DNA for the CDR3 is TGTGCCAGCAGCTCGGTGGCAGGAATCTACGAGCAGTACTTC.

The chain couples TRBV6-9 to TRBJ2-7, with 12 bases identical to TRBD2. The CDR3 runs to 16 residues. Unmatched junction bases numbered 6, after V lost 6 bases and J lost 0 bases. Germline V gene sequence: CDR1 MNHGY, CDR2 SVAAGI. The CDR3 bases are TGTGCCAGCAGGGAACTAGCGGGAGGAAGCTCCTACGAGCAGTACTTC. Amino acid sequence: CASRELAGGSSYEQYF.